This is a list of T cell receptor beta chains from one sample in a study of T cells in Graves' hyperthyroidism and ophthalmopathy. Each CDR3 protein is one row after TCRdb ran MiXCR on the multiplex PCR reads. The table lists around 430,000 distinct CDR3 sequences, approximately 15% of them singletons. Sequencing input: blood. These receptors all come from a woman aged 25 to 39 with Graves' hyperthyroidism. The CDR3 runs from the conserved cysteine through the conserved F or W. The order of the fields is V gene, J gene, clone size, D gene, CDR3 DNA, CDR3 protein. The D gene is left open where the match is weak. A row's size may be missing; if present it is once, few, many or a size class.

>TRBV10-3|TRBJ2-4|.|TRBD1
TGTGCCATCAGTGAATGGACAGGGGCCAAAAACATTCAGTACTTC
CAISEWTGAKNIQYF
>TRBV5-1|TRBJ1-4|.|TRBD1
TGCGCCAGCAGCCCGGCGGACAGGGCTACTAATGAAAAACTGTTTTTT
CASSPADRATNEKLFF
>TRBV10-3|TRBJ2-1|few|TRBD2
TGTGCCATCAGAACTAGCGGGACTAAATTCAATGAGCAGTTCTTC
CAIRTSGTKFNEQFF
>TRBV27|TRBJ2-7|.|TRBD1
TGTGCCAGCAAGGGACAGCCCCGCTCCTACGAGCAGTACTTC
CASKGQPRSYEQYF
>TRBV29-1|TRBJ2-2|many|TRBD2
TGCAGCGTTGAAGGTCCAGCGGGAGCTTCGAATACCGGGGAGCTGTTTTTT
CSVEGPAGASNTGELFF
>TRBV29-1|TRBJ1-1|few|.
TGCAGCGTTGAACCTGGGTTCGGCACTGAAGCTTTCTTT
CSVEPGFGTEAFF
>TRBV20-1|TRBJ2-7|.|TRBD2
TGCAGTGCTCGGACTAGCGGGAGAGTCTACGAGCAGTACTTC
CSARTSGRVYEQYF
>TRBV2|TRBJ2-3|few|.
TGTGCCAGCAGGGGGGACCTCCGGAATACGCAGTATTTT
CASRGDLRNTQYF
>TRBV7-9|TRBJ2-7|many|.
TGTGCCAGCAGCTTGATCCCCGACAGCTCCTACGAGCAGTACTTC
CASSLIPDSSYEQYF
>TRBV30|TRBJ2-7|many|TRBD2
TGTGCCTGGAGTGTATTACTAGCGGGGAAAGAGCAGTACTTC
CAWSVLLAGKEQYF
>TRBV5-1|TRBJ1-2|few|TRBD1
TGCGCCAGCAGCTTGGGGACAGGGGAAAGTAACTATGGCTACACCTTC
CASSLGTGESNYGYTF